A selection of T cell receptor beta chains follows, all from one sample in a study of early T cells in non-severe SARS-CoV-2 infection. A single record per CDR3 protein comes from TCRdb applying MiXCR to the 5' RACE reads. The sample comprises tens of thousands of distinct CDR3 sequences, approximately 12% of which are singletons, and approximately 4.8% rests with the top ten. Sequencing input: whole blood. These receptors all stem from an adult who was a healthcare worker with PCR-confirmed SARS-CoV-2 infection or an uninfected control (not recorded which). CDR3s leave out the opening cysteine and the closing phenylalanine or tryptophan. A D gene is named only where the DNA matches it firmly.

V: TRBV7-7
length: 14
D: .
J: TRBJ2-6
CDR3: ASGDRSDSGANVLT

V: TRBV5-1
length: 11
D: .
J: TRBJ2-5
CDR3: ASSLVYEETQY

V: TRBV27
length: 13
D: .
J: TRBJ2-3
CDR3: ASSFGATRTDTQY

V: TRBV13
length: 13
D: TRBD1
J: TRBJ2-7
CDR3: ASSLEPGQGSEQY

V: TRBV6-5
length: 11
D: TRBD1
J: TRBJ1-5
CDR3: ASSPTGWQPQH

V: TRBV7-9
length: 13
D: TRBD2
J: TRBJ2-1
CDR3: ASSSSGGADNEQF

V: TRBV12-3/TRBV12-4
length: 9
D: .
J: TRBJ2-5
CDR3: ASSFSETQY

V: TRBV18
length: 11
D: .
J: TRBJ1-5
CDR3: ASSPEGIQPQH

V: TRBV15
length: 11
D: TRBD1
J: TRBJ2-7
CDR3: ATGGQGEGEQY

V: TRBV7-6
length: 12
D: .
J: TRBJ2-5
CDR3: ASSLVRREETQY

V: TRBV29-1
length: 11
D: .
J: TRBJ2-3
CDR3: SGRDTKRDTQY

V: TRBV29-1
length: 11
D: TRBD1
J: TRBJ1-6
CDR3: SVRQGAGSPLH

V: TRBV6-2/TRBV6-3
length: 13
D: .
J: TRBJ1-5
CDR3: ASRPADRNNQPQH

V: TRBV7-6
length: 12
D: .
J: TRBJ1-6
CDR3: ASTSGQGISPLH